Below, 21 T cell receptor beta chains from the same sample are listed, as sequenced in a study of cytomegalovirus exposure and HLA in healthy donors. The PCR made use of 60 Vbeta and 13 Jbeta primers. The data were produced by immunoSEQ multiplex PCR, yet TCRdb's version contains in-frame clones alone and is incomplete. Among roughly 100,000 clones listed, 75% to 80% were seen once. The specimen sequenced was PBMCs. All receptors derive from a male donor in good health and CMV-seropositive.

The V and J genes are TRBV15 and TRBJ2-5; D gene ambiguous. The V end lost 0 bases, the J end lost 9 bases, and 11 bases lay between the germline ends. This CDR3 is 13 amino acids long. CDR1 and CDR2 from the germline V gene are LNHNV and YYDKDF (reference sequence). The CDR3 protein is CATSRDLEAAQYF. The CDR3 coding sequence is TGTGCCACCAGCAGAGATTTAGAGGCAGCCCAGTACTTC.

The chain has TRBV2 and TRBJ2-2; 8 bases agree with TRBD2. Germline assignment: CDR1 SNHLY and CDR2 FYNNEI. Trimming removed 4 bases from V and 7 bases from J; junction bases left unmatched: 8. The CDR3 is 15 amino acids. This CDR3 reads CASSVEGTRIGELFF. In DNA, the CDR3 is TGTGCCAGCAGTGTGGAGGGGACTAGAATCGGGGAGCTGTTTTTT. The entire variable domain, with the rest obtained from reference TRBV2 and TRBJ2-2, is as follows: EPEVTQTPSHQVTQMGQEVILRCVPISNHLYFYWYRQILGQKVEFLVSFYNNEISEKSEIFDDQFSVERPDGSNFTLKIRSTKLEDSAMYFCASSVEGTRIGELFFGEGSRLTVL.

The chain joins TRBV5-8 to TRBJ2-5, with TRBD1 matching over 7 bases. The end of the DNA is better explained by TRBJ2-7, so the J call may be wrong. Per germline, CDR1 SGHTS and CDR2 YDEGEE. The CDR3 extends over 13 amino acids. The CDR3 protein is CASSLHRGYEQYF. The CDR3, as DNA: TGTGCCAGCAGCCTACACAGGGGATACGAGCAGTACTTC.

The rearrangement joins TRBV2 to TRBJ2-1, with D possibly being TRBD1 (7 bases). The CDR3 is 17 residues long. Germline-derived CDR1 and CDR2 are SNHLY and FYNNEI. With 5 bases removed from V and 3 bases from J, the gap between germline ends came to 20 bases. The CDR3 region is CASSLEGDRANYNEQFF. CDR3 DNA sequence: TGTGCCAGCAGTCTGGAGGGTGACAGGGCGAACTACAATGAGCAGTTCTTC.

This rearrangement joins TRBV28 to TRBJ2-1, with TRBD1 identical over 12 bases. The CDR3 is made up of 15 amino acids. Germline values: CDR1 MDHEN, CDR2 SYDVKM. V trimming: 6 bases; J trimming: 9 bases; junction bases outside the gene matches: 9. CDR3 DNA sequence: TGTGCCAGCAGGGGAGGCGGGACAGGGGGCAGTGAGCAGTTCTTC. Translation: CASRGGGTGGSEQFF.

The chain recombines TRBV4-1 with TRBJ1-4; D is perhaps TRBD1 (5 bases). The germline gives CDR1 MGHRA, CDR2 YSYEKL. CDR3 length: 15 amino acids. Trimming took off 1 base at V and 4 bases at J, with 10 bases between the two ends. CDR3 DNA: TGCGCCAGCAGCCAAGTGGCAGGGATTAATGAAAAACTGTTTTTT. Amino acid sequence: CASSQVAGINEKLFF.

The V call is TRBV5-6, the J call TRBJ2-2, with 14 bases matching TRBD2. The length of the CDR3 is 17 residues. The trim removed 3 bases at V and 6 bases at J, leaving 7 bases unmatched. Germline V lookup: CDR1 SGHDT, CDR2 YYEEEE. The CDR3 nucleotides are TGTGCCAGCAGCTCCGGGACTAGCGGGAGAGGTGCCGGGGAGCTGTTTTTT. This encodes CASSSGTSGRGAGELFF.

The rearrangement links TRBV11-2 to TRBJ1-1; unclear D gene. Germline V gene data show CDR1 as SGHAT and CDR2 as FQNNGV. The CDR3 runs 13 residues. The V gene lost 2 bases and the J gene lost 6 bases, with 10 bases spanning the gap. The CDR3 DNA is TGTGCCAGCAGCTTATATCCCTCTTCTGAAGCTTTCTTT. Its translation: CASSLYPSSEAFF.

The table lists this clone with a few counts. CDR3 sequence: CASNKGWGQGVGGYTF. The CDR3 nucleotides read TGTGCCAGCAACAAAGGTTGGGGACAGGGTGTTGGGGGCTACACCTTC. V is TRBV27 and J is TRBJ1-2; 9 nucleotides match TRBD1. This CDR3 comprises 16 residues. V lost 7 bases, J lost 8 bases, and 17 bases stayed unmatched. CDR1 is MNHEY, CDR2 SMNVEV, per germline (reference sequence).

The chain is built from TRBV4-1 and TRBJ1-6, with 11 bases that match TRBD1. This CDR3 comprises 16 residues. V dropped 4 bases and J dropped 7; count of bases not matched to a gene: 6. CDR1 and CDR2 (germline): MGHRA, YSYEKL. The CDR3 DNA sequence: TGCGCCAGCAGCCGAGGACAGGGGGCAATGAATTCACCCCTCCACTTT. Translated: CASSRGQGAMNSPLHF.

The DNA for the CDR3 is TGTGCCATCAGTGGTCAGGGGGGCGAGCAGTACTTC. Translating gives CAISGQGGEQYF. The genes are TRBV10-3 and TRBJ2-5, with D possibly being TRBD1 (7 bases). The DNA end lines up better with TRBJ2-7; the J call may be wrong. CDR1 and CDR2 from the germline V gene are ENHRY and SYGVKD. The CDR3 is 12 amino acids.

The J gene is TRBJ1-4, the V gene TRBV7-8; D is unresolved. This CDR3 contains 15 residues. V was shortened by 2 bases and J by 7 bases, with 14 bases between the two germline ends. Germline V CDR1 and CDR2: SGHVS, FQNEAQ. The CDR3 region is CASSLRTGGVEKLFF. The CDR3 region has the DNA TGTGCCAGCAGCTTAAGGACGGGAGGTGTTGAAAAACTGTTTTTT. Full variable domain (missing parts from reference TRBV7-8 and TRBJ1-4): GAGVSQSPRYKVAKRGQDVALRCDPISGHVSLFWYQQALGQGPEFLTYFQNEAQLDKSGLPSDRFFAERPEGSVSTLKIQRTQQEDSAVYLCASSLRTGGVEKLFFGSGTQLSVL.

Concerning this clone: No conserved phenylalanine or tryptophan is present at the end of the CDR3, so a read error is the likely explanation. The chain carries TRBV7-2 and TRBJ1-2; perhaps TRBD1 as D (5 bases). The CDR3 contains 15 residues. Germline-derived CDR1 and CDR2 are SGHTA and FQGNSA. V was shortened by 5 bases and J by 2 bases, with 15 bases between the two germline ends. This chain's CDR3 is CASSPDGQGNYGYTL. The DNA for the CDR3 is TGTGCCAGCAGCCCAGATGGGCAGGGAAACTATGGCTACACCCTC.

The chain carries TRBV4-3 and TRBJ2-2, with TRBD2 as a possible D gene (6 bases). The CDR3 has 16 amino acids. The V end was cut by 4 bases, the J end by 5 bases, with 17 bases between. CDR1 is LGHNA and CDR2 is YSLEER in the germline V gene. CDR3 sequence (DNA): TGCGCCAGCAGCCGAACTACGGGGGAACGAACCGGGGAGCTGTTTTTT. Its translation is CASSRTTGERTGELFF.

This chain joins TRBV29-1 and TRBJ1-1; no firm D call. Germline assignment: CDR1 SQVTM and CDR2 ANQGSEA. Trimming removed 4 bases from V and 4 bases from J, with 10 bases in between. There are 12 residues in the CDR3. CDR3 sequence reads: CSVVGWSTEAFF. CDR3 nucleotides: TGCAGCGTTGTGGGTTGGAGCACTGAAGCTTTCTTT.

In nucleotides, the CDR3 is TGCGCCAGCAGCTCTGGACTAGCGGACCCAATGAATGAGCAGTTCTTC. Its protein is CASSSGLADPMNEQFF. The chain couples TRBV5-1 to TRBJ2-1; TRBD2 matches at 10 bases. The germline V gene encodes CDR1 SGHRS and CDR2 YFSETQ. Unmatched junction bases numbered 10, after V lost 3 bases and J lost 7 bases. This CDR3 comprises 16 residues.

This chain joins TRBV5-1 and TRBJ2-2, with D possibly TRBD1 on 6 matching bases. The CDR3 contains 16 residues. The germline V gene encodes CDR1 SGHRS and CDR2 YFSETQ. V shed 4 bases and J shed 0 bases, with 13 bases lying between them. In DNA, the CDR3 is TGCGCCAGCAGCCTTTCGACAGGACCGAACACCGGGGAGCTGTTTTTT. Translation: CASSLSTGPNTGELFF.

The CDR3 region has the DNA TGTGCCAGCAGACAGGGAAACACCATATATTTT. Translated, it gives CASRQGNTIYF. The rearrangement joins TRBV5-4 to TRBJ1-3; D call uncertain. Germline assignment: CDR1 SGHNT and CDR2 YYREEE (reference sequence). Trimming pared 5 bases from V and 4 bases from J, leaving 4 bases between. The CDR3 runs to 11 residues.

This sequence joins TRBV5-1 and TRBJ2-5, with TRBD1 matching over 8 bases. V gave up 6 bases and J gave up 5 bases; unmatched junction bases: 6. This CDR3 spans 13 amino acids. Germline CDR1 is SGHRS and CDR2 is YFSETQ. The DNA for the CDR3 is TGCGCCAGCACCAAGACAGGGGTCGAGACCCAGTACTTC. Translated: CASTKTGVETQYF.

This clone occurred once. The CDR3 bases are TGTGCCTGGAGTGCGGGGGTAGGGACTGAAGCTTTCTTT. Translated, it gives CAWSAGVGTEAFF. This rearrangement joins TRBV30 to TRBJ1-1; D is perhaps TRBD1 (5 bases). The V end was cut by 1 base, the J end by 5 bases, with 11 bases between. The germline V gene has CDR1 GTSNPN and CDR2 SVGIG (reference sequence). This CDR3 has 13 amino acids.

The rearrangement links TRBV18 to TRBJ1-1, with D possibly being TRBD1 (5 bases). This CDR3 spans 15 amino acids. Trimming removed 6 bases from V and 3 bases from J, with 17 bases in between. The germline gives CDR1 KGHSH, CDR2 LQKENI. The CDR3, as DNA: TGTGCCAGCTCTCCCCAGGTAGGGGTGGACACTGAAGCTTTCTTT. Its translation: CASSPQVGVDTEAFF.